What follows are 11 T cell receptor beta chains derived from one specimen sequenced in a study of regulatory T cells in long-lasting Graves disease. Time point meaning: persistent/refractory GD, antithyroid drugs over 5 years with positive TRAb. With RNA extracted from PBMCs as input, the TCR library was made. Library construction for TCR beta used iRepertoire HTBI primers and Arm-PCR of CDR3 regions. TCRdb independently ran MiXCR on the multiplex PCR reads; one entry per CDR3 protein. The sample lists 400,000 to 500,000 distinct CDR3 sequences, 22% seen once, with around 13% in the top ten. The sample in question was peripheral blood mononuclear cells (PBMCs), obtained when the disease was refractory, from a patient treated with antithyroid drugs. The origin of the receptors is a female donor with Graves disease.

This clonotype was seen many times. This chain joins TRBV11-1 and TRBJ2-7, with a possible D match to TRBD1 (6 bases). Germline V CDR1 and CDR2: SGHAT, FQDESV (reference sequence). Trimming left V 1 base short and J 0 bases short, with 10 bases between. This CDR3 region has 15 residues. CDR3 in amino acids: CASSLEVDSSYEQYF. In DNA, the CDR3 is TGTGCCAGCAGCTTAGAGGTGGACAGCTCCTACGAGCAGTACTTC.

The V and J genes are TRBV30 and TRBJ1-5; tentative D call: TRBD1 (5 bases). Trimming removed 1 base from V and 6 bases from J, with 7 bases in between. There are 12 residues in the CDR3. CDR1 is GTSNPN, CDR2 SVGIG, per germline (reference sequence). CDR3 sequence: CAWSATGQPQHF. The CDR3 DNA follows: TGTGCCTGGAGTGCTACAGGTCAGCCCCAGCATTTT. Combining the CDR3 with reference TRBV30 and TRBJ1-5 gives the whole variable domain SQTIHQWPATLVQPVGSPLSLECTVEGTSNPNLYWYRQAAGRGLQLLFYSVGIGQISSEVPQNLSASRPQDRQFILSSKKLLLSDSGFYLCAWSATGQPQHFGDGTRLSIL.

The chain employs TRBV2 and TRBJ2-7; maybe TRBD1 (7 bases). The CDR3 runs 15 residues. Trimming cost V 10 bases and J 6 bases, with 25 bases left between them. From germline, CDR1 is SNHLY and CDR2 FYNNEI. In nucleotides, the CDR3 is TGTGCCAACGGTAGAGAAGACAGGGACTCTCGCGAGCAGTACTTC. Its protein product is CANGREDRDSREQYF.

This clonotype was observed a few times. V usage is TRBV5-1 and J usage is TRBJ2-5, with 8 bases identical to TRBD2. Germline loops: CDR1 SGHRS, CDR2 YFSETQ. The V segment lost 7 bases and the J segment 0 bases; nucleotides outside the gene matches: 8. The CDR3 has 15 amino acids. This CDR3 reads CASVLRGGDQETQYF. In DNA, the CDR3 is TGCGCCAGCGTACTCCGGGGGGGCGACCAAGAGACCCAGTACTTC.

The chain combines TRBV12-3 or TRBV12-4 with TRBJ2-5; no firm D call. The V end lost 3 bases, the J end lost 2 bases, and 13 bases lay between the germline ends. CDR3 length: 15 amino acids. CDR3 coding DNA: TGTGCCAGCAGTTTTGATGTGGGGATACAAGAGACCCAGTACTTC. Its translation: CASSFDVGIQETQYF.

The chain links TRBV11-3 to TRBJ2-2; 7 nucleotides agree with TRBD1. V lost 4 bases, J lost 6 bases, and 8 bases stayed unmatched. CDR1 and CDR2 (germline): SGHNT, YENEEA. The CDR3 loop spans 15 amino acids. CDR3: CASSWRQGSSGELFF. CDR3 nucleotides: TGTGCCAGCAGCTGGAGACAGGGATCGTCCGGGGAGCTGTTTTTT.

In this sample, this clonotype turned up many times. The V and J genes are TRBV10-3 and TRBJ2-5, with D uncertain. V was shortened by 2 bases and J by 0 bases, with 10 bases between the two germline ends. There are 15 residues in the CDR3. The germline CDR1 and CDR2 sequences are ENHRY and SYGVKD. The CDR3 DNA reads TGTGCCATCAGTGAGGGACCGGAGAACCAAGAGACCCAGTACTTC. Residues: CAISEGPENQETQYF.

This clonotype has ten or more counts. V gene TRBV2 combines with J gene TRBJ1-1, with D unclear. Germline V gene lookup returns CDR1 SNHLY and CDR2 FYNNEI. CDR3 length: 13 residues. Trimming stripped 4 bases from V and 4 bases from J, with 10 bases between. The CDR3, as DNA: TGTGCCAGCAGTGGGGGTTCCTTCACTGAAGCTTTCTTT. It specifies CASSGGSFTEAFF.

The chain recombines TRBV7-9 with TRBJ1-1, with D maybe TRBD1 (6 bases). CDR3 size: 14 residues. Germline V lookup: CDR1 SEHNR, CDR2 FQNEAQ (reference sequence). Trimming took off 7 bases at V and 1 base at J, with 13 bases between the two ends. CDR3 residues: CASTPTGQNTEAFF. The CDR3 nucleotides are TGTGCCAGCACCCCAACAGGGCAGAACACTGAAGCTTTCTTT.

The J gene is TRBJ1-6, the V gene TRBV7-2; a possible D gene is TRBD1 (5 bases). The CDR3 spans 17 residues. Per the germline V gene, CDR1 is SGHTA and CDR2 is FQGNSA. The V and J ends lost 3 bases and 5 bases respectively, with 17 bases between them. CDR3 protein: CASSFNAGTTDNSPLHF. In nucleotides, the CDR3 is TGTGCCAGCAGCTTCAACGCCGGGACGACAGATAATTCACCCCTCCACTTT.

The chain is built from TRBV6-5 and TRBJ2-7; 7 positions agree with TRBD2. The J segment lost 2 bases and the V segment lost 2 bases, leaving 6 bases of the junction unmatched. Germline lookup yields CDR1 MNHEY and CDR2 SVGAGI. The CDR3 loop spans 15 amino acids. CDR3 amino acids: CASSYHGGRTYEQYF. CDR3 DNA sequence: TGTGCCAGCAGTTACCACGGGGGGAGGACCTACGAGCAGTACTTC.